The rows below give T cell receptor beta chains drawn from one sample of a study of CD8+ T cells in alopecia areata. Sequencing used immunoSEQ multiplex PCR; TCRdb keeps in-frame clones, though not all of them. This sample yields about 7,500 clones, of which approximately 70% are seen a single time; about 2.9% belongs to the top ten. The sample comprised CD4+ Tregs sorted from blood. The receptors were sampled from a human donor with alopecia areata. The CDR3 runs from the conserved cysteine through the conserved F or W. The D gene is left open where the match is weak. A row's size may be missing; if present it is once, few, many or a size class.

size	V	D	J	DNA	CDR3
NA	TRBV4-2	NA	TRBJ2-3	TGTGCCAGCAGGCCCCCCAACACAGATACGCAGTATTTT	CASRPPNTDTQYF
NA	TRBV5-1	NA	TRBJ2-7	TGCGCCAGCAGCTTGGTGGGGGGCCTATCCGTCGAGCAGTACTTC	CASSLVGGLSVEQYF
NA	TRBV4-1	TRBD2	TRBJ2-2	TGCGCCAGCAGCCACACCCTATGGGGTACTAGCGGGGGGATCACCGGGGAGCTGTTTTTT	CASSHTLWGTSGGITGELFF
NA	TRBV29-1	NA	TRBJ1-1	TGCAGCGTTGAGGGTACGGGAGCTTTCTTT	CSVEGTGAFF
NA	TRBV15	NA	TRBJ1-5	TGTGCCACCAGCAGAGCCCATCAGCCCCAGCATTTT	CATSRAHQPQHF
once	TRBV4-3	NA	TRBJ1-3	TGCGCCAGCAGCCCGAATATCTGGACAAATACTGGAAACACCATATATTTT	CASSPNIWTNTGNTIYF
NA	TRBV2	TRBD2	TRBJ2-5	TGTGCCAGCAGAAAGCGGGGGGGCCTAGAGACCCAGTACTTC	CASRKRGGLETQYF
NA	TRBV27	NA	TRBJ2-3	TGTGCCAGCAGCTCACGTCAAGTTCTACGTGATACGCAGTATTTT	CASSSRQVLRDTQYF
NA	TRBV20-1	NA	TRBJ2-1	TGCAGTGCTACCCCGGTGGGGGGGCAGTTCTTC	CSATPVGGQFF
NA	TRBV11-2	NA	TRBJ2-7	TGTGCCAGCAGCCCTTCCCGAGGGGGTGCCGAGCAGTACTTC	CASSPSRGGAEQYF
NA	TRBV7-2	NA	TRBJ2-4	TGTGCCAGCAGGGATCGGCCTGGGAACATTCAGTACTTC	CASRDRPGNIQYF
NA	TRBV5-1	NA	TRBJ1-4	TGCGCCAGCAGCCTGGGCCCTACCGGGACTCCCGCGGACGGAAAACTGTTTTTT	CASSLGPTGTPADGKLFF
NA	TRBV29-1	TRBD1	TRBJ2-7	TGCAGCGTTACCAAGACAGGGGGCTACGAGCAGTACTTC	CSVTKTGGYEQYF
NA	TRBV9	NA	TRBJ1-1	TGTGCCAGCGGGGAGAACACTGAAGCTTTCTTT	CASGENTEAFF